Presented here are 20 T cell receptor beta chains from one specimen sequenced in a study of OX40 agonist ivuxolimab in advanced cancers. Libraries were prepared by immunoSEQ multiplex PCR; TCRdb keeps only in-frame clonotypes and omits some of them. In the table there are fewer than 85,000 clones, about 78% of which are singletons. The sample in question was CD4+ or CD8+ T cells sorted from blood, obtained in a trial of the OX40 agonist ivuxolimab. The source of these receptors is an adult with an advanced solid tumor such as melanoma, head and neck, liver or kidney cancer.

V is TRBV9 and J is TRBJ2-3; 8 bases map to TRBD2. This CDR3 comprises 16 residues. The junction had 10 bases not matched to a gene; V was cut back by 3 bases and J by 4 bases. Per germline, CDR1 SGDLS and CDR2 YYNGEE. The CDR3 here is CASSDWGAGVADTQYF. The CDR3 DNA reads TGTGCCAGCAGCGACTGGGGAGCGGGAGTAGCAGATACGCAGTATTTT.

Here the CDR3 reads CSAPGGVGEQFF. The CDR3 region has the DNA TGCAGCGCCCCGGGCGGGGTTGGTGAGCAGTTCTTC. This chain uses TRBV29-1 with TRBJ2-1; D possibly corresponds to TRBD2 (6 bases). With 7 bases removed from V and 9 bases from J, the gap between germline ends came to 16 bases. CDR3 size: 12 residues. Germline V gene lookup returns CDR1 SQVTM and CDR2 ANQGSEA.

V is TRBV6-5 and J is TRBJ2-7, with 12 nucleotides matching TRBD2. After removal of 2 bases from V and 6 bases from J, the junction contained 5 bases not matched to a gene. CDR1 is MNHEY, CDR2 SVGAGI, per germline. The CDR3 has 15 residues. Here the CDR3 DNA reads TGTGCCAGCAGTTACGGGCCTAGCGGGAGGGCCGAGCAGTACTTC. It specifies CASSYGPSGRAEQYF.

The J gene is TRBJ2-1, the V gene TRBV4-1; 12 positions match TRBD2. Trimming at V came to 1 base and at J to 5 bases, leaving 3 bases not matched to a gene. The length of the CDR3 is 16 residues. Germline CDR1 and CDR2: MGHRA and YSYEKL. CDR3 nucleotide sequence: TGCGCCAGCAGCCAAGGACTAGCGGGGGCCGACAATGAGCAGTTCTTC. This translates into CASSQGLAGADNEQFF.

This clone was observed a few times. The V gene is TRBV4-1, the J gene TRBJ1-5, with 8 positions matching TRBD1. V trimming: 3 bases; J trimming: 5 bases; junction bases outside the gene matches: 9. CDR3 length: 16 amino acids. Germline CDR1 is MGHRA and CDR2 is YSYEKL. The CDR3 nucleotides read TGCGCCAGCAGCCACCCCGACAGGGGACCAGATCAGCCCCAGCATTTT. Encoded protein: CASSHPDRGPDQPQHF.

The chain recombines TRBV18 with TRBJ1-5, with D uncertain. From germline, CDR1 is KGHSH and CDR2 LQKENI. The CDR3 runs 14 residues. The V and J ends lost 6 bases and 6 bases respectively, with 15 bases between them. The CDR3: CASSPIGVAQPQHF. The CDR3 region has the DNA TGTGCCAGCTCGCCGATCGGGGTGGCTCAGCCCCAGCATTTT.

V and J are TRBV7-6 and TRBJ2-1, with D unresolved. The ends were cut back, 2 bases at V and 0 bases at J, with 11 bases in the middle. This CDR3 is built from 16 residues. Germline-derived CDR1 and CDR2 are SGHVS and FNYEAQ. The CDR3 sequence is CASSLPPRSSYNEQFF. The DNA of the CDR3 is TGTGCCAGCAGCTTACCACCCAGGAGCTCCTACAATGAGCAGTTCTTC.

The chain is built from TRBV7-2 and TRBJ1-4, with 8 bases fitting TRBD1. The trim removed 5 bases at V and 7 bases at J, leaving 6 bases unmatched. There are 14 residues in the CDR3. The germline gives CDR1 SGHTA, CDR2 FQGNSA. The CDR3 sequence: CASSQDRVPEKLFF. The DNA for the CDR3 is TGTGCCAGCAGCCAGGACAGGGTTCCTGAAAAACTGTTTTTT.

This clone was picked up a small number of times. The rearrangement links TRBV6-4 to TRBJ1-1, with D hard to call. Germline lookup yields CDR1 MRHNA and CDR2 SNTAGT. CDR3 length equals 12 residues. Trimming left V 7 bases short and J 1 base short, with 7 bases between. The CDR3 nucleotides read TGTGCCAGCACCAGCGGGAACACTGAAGCTTTCTTT. The encoded protein is CASTSGNTEAFF.

The genes are TRBV19 and TRBJ2-2; TRBD2 matches 8 bases. The germline gives CDR1 LNHDA, CDR2 SQIVND (reference sequence). With V trimmed by 6 bases and J by 5 bases, 8 bases remained unmatched. The CDR3 has 15 residues. The CDR3 region is CASSPLGGRTGELFF. The CDR3 nucleotides are TGTGCCAGTAGCCCCCTGGGCGGGAGGACCGGGGAGCTGTTTTTT. The complete variable domain, with remaining parts taken from reference TRBV19 and TRBJ2-2, reads DGGITQSPKYLFRKEGQNVTLSCEQNLNHDAMYWYRQDPGQGLRLIYYSQIVNDFQKGDIAEGYSVSREKKESFPLTVTSAQKNPTAFYLCASSPLGGRTGELFFGEGSRLTVL.

The genes are TRBV7-2 and TRBJ2-7; D is possibly TRBD1 (6 bases). CDR1 SGHTA and CDR2 FQGNSA come from the germline V gene. This CDR3 comprises 14 residues. The V end lost 2 bases, the J end lost 0 bases, and 8 bases lay between the germline ends. Here the CDR3 DNA reads TGTGCCAGCAGCTTATCAGGGGACTCCTACGAGCAGTACTTC. Its protein product is CASSLSGDSYEQYF.

This clone was seen only once. The rearrangement uses TRBV29-1 and TRBJ1-1, with a weak D call TRBD1 (5 bases). The V and J ends lost 4 bases and 5 bases respectively, with 17 bases between them. The germline gives CDR1 SQVTM, CDR2 ANQGSEA. This CDR3 contains 14 residues. CDR3 amino acids: CSVVSTGGGTEAFF. CDR3 DNA: TGCAGCGTTGTTTCTACAGGTGGAGGAACTGAAGCTTTCTTT.

This clone was counted once. The V call is TRBV18, the J call TRBJ2-7; D uncertain. Germline V lookup: CDR1 KGHSH, CDR2 LQKENI. The V gene lost 3 bases and the J gene lost 3 bases, with 9 bases spanning the gap. The CDR3 is 13 residues long. The CDR3: CASSPERIYEQYF. In nucleotides, the CDR3 is TGTGCCAGCTCACCGGAACGGATCTACGAGCAGTACTTC.

This chain uses TRBV5-1 with TRBJ1-1; TRBD1 aligns across 10 bases. This CDR3 spans 18 amino acids. The germline V gene has CDR1 SGHRS and CDR2 YFSETQ. The V segment lost 1 base and the J segment 0 bases; nucleotides outside the gene matches: 9. The CDR3 nucleotides read TGCGCCAGCAGCTTGAGGGGACAGGGGTGGGATTTGAACACTGAAGCTTTCTTT. Its translation: CASSLRGQGWDLNTEAFF. Combining the CDR3 with reference TRBV5-1 and TRBJ1-1 gives the whole variable domain KAGVTQTPRYLIKTRGQQVTLSCSPISGHRSVSWYQQTPGQGLQFLFEYFSETQRNKGNFPGRFSGRQFSNSRSEMNVSTLELGDSALYLCASSLRGQGWDLNTEAFFGQGTRLTVV.

The chain has TRBV19 and TRBJ2-2, with D maybe TRBD2 (5 bases). The V gene's germline CDR1 is LNHDA and CDR2 SQIVND (reference sequence). Trimming cost V 6 bases and J 4 bases, with 12 bases left between them. CDR3 length equals 14 residues. The CDR3 sequence is CASRKNGGTGELFF. The CDR3 coding sequence is TGTGCCAGTAGGAAGAACGGAGGCACCGGGGAGCTGTTTTTT.

The chain combines TRBV7-9 with TRBJ2-5; possibly TRBD2 for D (6 bases). The V end lost 2 bases, the J end lost 11 bases, and 18 bases lay between the germline ends. The CDR3 consists of 14 residues. The V gene's germline CDR1 is SEHNR and CDR2 FQNEAQ (reference sequence). CDR3 protein: CASSLSALANEQYF. CDR3 sequence (DNA): TGTGCCAGCAGCTTATCGGCACTAGCAAATGAGCAGTACTTC.

The gene calls are TRBV6-6 and TRBJ1-2; D is uncertain. Germline-derived CDR1 and CDR2 are MNHNY and SVGAGI (reference sequence). V lost 5 bases and J 0 bases, leaving 10 bases between the germline ends. This CDR3 is 14 amino acids long. CDR3 protein: CASSPNQANYGYTF. For the CDR3, the DNA is TGTGCCAGCAGTCCCAATCAGGCTAACTATGGCTACACCTTC.

V gene TRBV28 combines with J gene TRBJ1-5, with 7 nucleotides matching TRBD1. The V segment lost 6 bases and the J segment 1 base; nucleotides outside the gene matches: 6. This CDR3 has 15 residues. CDR1 MDHEN and CDR2 SYDVKM come from the germline V gene. DNA of the CDR3: TGTGCCAGCAGATCCACAGGGGAGAGCAATCAGCCCCAGCATTTT. Residues: CASRSTGESNQPQHF.

The chain employs TRBV7-2 and TRBJ2-7; D is perhaps TRBD1 or TRBD2 (5 bases each). Germline V CDR1 and CDR2: SGHTA, FQGNSA. The ends were cut back, 4 bases at V and 9 bases at J, with 19 bases in the middle. The CDR3 covers 14 residues. CDR3 sequence (DNA): TGTGCCAGCAGCTCCGGGACCCCACAACGAGGGCAGTACTTC. Amino acid sequence: CASSSGTPQRGQYF.

J is TRBJ1-2 and V is TRBV29-1; D might be TRBD1 (6 bases). CDR1 SQVTM and CDR2 ANQGSEA come from the germline V gene. The CDR3 consists of 10 residues. Deletions cut 7 bases from V and 6 bases from J, with 9 bases between. The CDR3 DNA sequence: TGCAGCGCACAGGGTGATGGCTACACCTTC. Encoded protein: CSAQGDGYTF.